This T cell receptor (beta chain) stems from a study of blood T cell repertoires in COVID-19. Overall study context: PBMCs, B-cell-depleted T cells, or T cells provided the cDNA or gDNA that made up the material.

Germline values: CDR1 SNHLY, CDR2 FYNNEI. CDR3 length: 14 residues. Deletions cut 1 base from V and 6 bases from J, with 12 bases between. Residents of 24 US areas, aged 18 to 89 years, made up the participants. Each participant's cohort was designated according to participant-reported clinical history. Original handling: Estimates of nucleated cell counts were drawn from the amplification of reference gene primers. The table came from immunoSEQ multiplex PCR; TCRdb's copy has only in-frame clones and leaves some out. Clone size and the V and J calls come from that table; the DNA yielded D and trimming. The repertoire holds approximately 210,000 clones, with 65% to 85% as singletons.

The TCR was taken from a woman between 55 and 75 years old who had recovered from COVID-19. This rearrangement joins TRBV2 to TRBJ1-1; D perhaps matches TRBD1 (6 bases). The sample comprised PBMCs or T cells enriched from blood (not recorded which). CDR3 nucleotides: TGTGCCAGCAGTGAAGTTTCCAGGGGAGCTGAAGCTTTCTTT. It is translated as CASSEVSRGAEAFF.